The TCR beta chain under discussion was sequenced for a study of shared clonotypes between healthy human individuals. Samples underwent the assay at deep level. Data came from immunoSEQ multiplex PCR; TCRdb stores just in-frame clones and leaves some out. The table lists about half a million clones, approximately 79% of them singletons. CDR3 length equals 14 residues. V trimming: 6 bases; J trimming: 6 bases; junction bases outside the gene matches: 8. Germline loops: CDR1 MNHEY, CDR2 SMNVEV (reference sequence). Only Caucasian adults living in Nashville, Tennessee made up the donor group. V usage is TRBV27 and J usage is TRBJ1-5, with TRBD1 matching 7 bases. Material: PBMCs. The sequence came from a woman between 40 and 50 years old in good health. Some clones in this sample may be carry-over from other donors' samples. The CDR3 DNA follows: TGTGCCAGCAGCTCTAGACAGGGCGGTCAGCCCCAGCATTTT. This gives the protein CASSSRQGGQPQHF.